The text below deals with one T cell receptor beta chain. Trimming took 5 bases from V and 8 from J, leaving 13 bases between them. The CDR3 runs 13 residues. From germline, CDR1 is SGHNT and CDR2 YENEEA. The data stem from a study of Tregs in tolerant kidney transplant recipients. Profiling relied on immunoSEQ multiplex PCR, and the TCRdb table lists in-frame clones only, not all of them. The table lists about 100,000 clones, roughly 93% of them singletons. Unstimulated regulatory T cells (CD4+CD25+CD127-), CD4+CD25- non-regulatory cells, CD4 and CD8 cells were FACS-sorted from thawed PBMCs. This material consisted of CD4+ T cells from blood, taken before the transplant. This chain links TRBV11-3 with TRBJ2-1; D uncertain. The receptor's source is a human donor who received a combined kidney and bone marrow transplant. The CDR3 DNA follows: TGTGCCAGCAGCCTATCCAGGTTCGATGAGCAGTTCTTC. Translated: CASSLSRFDEQFF. The complete variable domain, with remaining parts taken from reference TRBV11-3 and TRBJ2-1, reads EAGVVQSPRYKIIEKKQPVAFWCNPISGHNTLYWYLQNLGQGPELLIRYENEEAVDDSQLPKDRFSAERLKGVDSTLKIQPAELGDSAVYLCASSLSRFDEQFFGPGTRLTVL.